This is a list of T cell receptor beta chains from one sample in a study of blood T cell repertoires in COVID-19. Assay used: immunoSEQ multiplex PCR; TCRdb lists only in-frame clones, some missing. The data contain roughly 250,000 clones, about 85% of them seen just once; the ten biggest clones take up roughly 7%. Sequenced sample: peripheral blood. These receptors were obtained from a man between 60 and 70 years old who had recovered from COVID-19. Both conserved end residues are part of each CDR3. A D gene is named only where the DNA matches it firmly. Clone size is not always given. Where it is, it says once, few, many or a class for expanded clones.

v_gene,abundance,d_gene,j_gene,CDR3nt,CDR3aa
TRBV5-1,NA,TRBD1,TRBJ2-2,TGCGCCAGCAGTCAATTCGTACAGGGGGGCACCGGGGAGCTGTTTTTT,CASSQFVQGGTGELFF
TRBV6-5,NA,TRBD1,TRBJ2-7,TGTGCCATATACCGGGACAGACCCTACGAGCAGTACTTC,CAIYRDRPYEQYF
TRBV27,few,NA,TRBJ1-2,TGTGCCATAGCGGGGCTGGATGGCTACACCTTC,CAIAGLDGYTF
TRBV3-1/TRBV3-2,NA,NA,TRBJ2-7,TGTGCCAGCAGCCCCATTGGGCGGGGTAGCTCCTACGAGCAGTACTTC,CASSPIGRGSSYEQYF
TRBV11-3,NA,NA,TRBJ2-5,TGTGCCAGCAGCTTAGACCGGGAGACCCAGTACTTC,CASSLDRETQYF
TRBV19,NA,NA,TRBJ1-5,TGTGCCAGTAGTATAATATTGAGAAAGAGTAATCAGCCCCAGCATTTT,CASSIILRKSNQPQHF
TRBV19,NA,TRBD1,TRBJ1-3,TGTGCCAGTAGTATAGTTCAGGGGGCGCGTGGAAACACCATATATTTT,CASSIVQGARGNTIYF
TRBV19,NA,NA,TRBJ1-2,TGTGCCAGTATGGACAGATCTGGGGGCTACACCTTC,CASMDRSGGYTF
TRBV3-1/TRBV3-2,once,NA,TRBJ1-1,TGTGCCAGCAGCCAAGAGCCGGGGTTCGCTGAAGCTTTCTTT,CASSQEPGFAEAFF
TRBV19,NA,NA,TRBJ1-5,TGTGCCAGCATTAGGGGCAGGGGATACAATCAGCCCCAGCATTTT,CASIRGRGYNQPQHF
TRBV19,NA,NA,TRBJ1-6,TGTGCCAGTAGTATATCGTCGAACAGGGACAATTCACCCCTCCACTTT,CASSISSNRDNSPLHF
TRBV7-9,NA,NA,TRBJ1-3,TGTGCCAGCAGCCCTAACAGGCCCTCTGGAAACACCATATATTTT,CASSPNRPSGNTIYF
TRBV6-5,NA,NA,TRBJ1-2,TGTGCCAGCAGTTCCCGGGACACCCATGGCTACACCTTC,CASSSRDTHGYTF
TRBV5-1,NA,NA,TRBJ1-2,TGCGCCAGCAGCCCTGGAGCAGGGTCAAATGGCTACACCTTC,CASSPGAGSNGYTF
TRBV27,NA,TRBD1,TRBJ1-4,TGTGCCAGCAGTTCCCAGGACAGGCCGAATGAAAAACTGTTTTTT,CASSSQDRPNEKLFF
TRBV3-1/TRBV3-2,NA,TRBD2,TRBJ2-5,TGTGCCAGCAGCCCCCCACTAGCGTCGGAGACCCAGTACTTC,CASSPPLASETQYF
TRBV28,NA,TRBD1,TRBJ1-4,TGTGCCAGCAGTTTGGGACAGGGGGTTGCGGGTGATGAAAAACTGTTTTTT,CASSLGQGVAGDEKLFF
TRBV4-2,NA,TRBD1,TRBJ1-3,TGTGCCAGCAGCCGCCCACAGGGGGCTGCTGGAAACACCATATATTTT,CASSRPQGAAGNTIYF
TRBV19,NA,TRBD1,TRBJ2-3,TGTGCCAGTAGTACGGGACAGTGGGGAGTGGCGCAGTATTTT,CASSTGQWGVAQYF
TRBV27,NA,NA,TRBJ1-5,TGTGCCAGCAGTTTGTCCAGATACAATCAGCCCCAGCATTTT,CASSLSRYNQPQHF
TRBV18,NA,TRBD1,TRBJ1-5,TGTGCCAGCTCACCCCAGGGACAGGGGATTCAGCCCCAGCATTTT,CASSPQGQGIQPQHF
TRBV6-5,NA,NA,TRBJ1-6,TGTGCCAGCAGTTATTTGAGACACAATTCACCCCTCCACTTT,CASSYLRHNSPLHF
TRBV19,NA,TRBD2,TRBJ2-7,TGTGCCAGTAGCCACGTAGCGGGGGGCAACTACGAGCAGTACTTC,CASSHVAGGNYEQYF
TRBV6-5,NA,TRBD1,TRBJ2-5,TGTGCCAGCAAGCGCCGGACAGGGGAGACCCAGTACTTC,CASKRRTGETQYF
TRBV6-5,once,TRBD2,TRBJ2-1,TGTGCCAGCAGGCTAGCGGGGGATGAGCAGTTCTTC,CASRLAGDEQFF
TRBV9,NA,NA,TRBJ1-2,TGTGCCAGCAGCGTAGCCCCCGGGAACTATGGCTACACCTTC,CASSVAPGNYGYTF